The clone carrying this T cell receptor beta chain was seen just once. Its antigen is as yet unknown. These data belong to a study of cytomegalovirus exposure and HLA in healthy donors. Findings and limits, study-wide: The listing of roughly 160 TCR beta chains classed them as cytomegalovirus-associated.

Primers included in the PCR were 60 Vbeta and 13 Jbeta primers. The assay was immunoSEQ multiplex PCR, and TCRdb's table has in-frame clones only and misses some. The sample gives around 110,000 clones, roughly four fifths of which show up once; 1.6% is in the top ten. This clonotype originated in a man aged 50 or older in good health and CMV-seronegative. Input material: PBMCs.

CDR3 protein: CASSLGATTNTGELFF. The CDR3 DNA follows: TGTGCCAGCAGCTTGGGGGCCACAACGAACACCGGGGAGCTGTTTTTT. V usage is TRBV5-6 and J usage is TRBJ2-2; unclear D gene. The germline gives CDR1 SGHDT, CDR2 YYEEEE. Deletions cut 0 bases from V and 0 bases from J, with 9 bases between. CDR3 length: 16 amino acids.